This T cell receptor beta chain was captured by sequencing in a study of shared clonotypes between healthy human individuals. Libraries were prepared by immunoSEQ multiplex PCR; TCRdb keeps only in-frame clonotypes and omits some of them. The table has about 2 million clones, around 95% seen once. Sequencing was performed on naive CD4+ T cells sorted from blood. The sample's subset: CD45RA+ positively selected. The clonotype originates from a man aged 18 to 30 in good health.

The CDR3 reads CASSTTQGTYEQYF. CDR3 coding DNA: TGTGCCAGCTCCACCACCCAGGGGACCTACGAGCAGTACTTC. The gene calls are TRBV18 and TRBJ2-7; D perhaps matches TRBD1 (6 bases). Trimming left V 6 bases short and J 2 bases short, with 14 bases between. The CDR3 consists of 14 residues. CDR1 is KGHSH, CDR2 LQKENI, per germline.